One sample yielded the 13 T cell receptor beta chains listed below, sequenced in a study of blood T cell repertoires in COVID-19. Here immunoSEQ multiplex PCR was the method, and the copy in TCRdb shows in-frame clones only, minus some. Counted here are 150,000 to 200,000 clones, 84% occurring once; the ten biggest clones make up 3% to 3.5%. The sample comprised PBMCs or T cells enriched from blood (not recorded which). Receptors were obtained from a woman younger than 45 who had been exposed to COVID-19.

The chain recombines TRBV4-1 with TRBJ2-2; TRBD1 agrees at 9 bases. The germline V gene encodes CDR1 MGHRA and CDR2 YSYEKL. This CDR3 spans 15 amino acids. V gave up 2 bases and J gave up 6 bases; unmatched junction bases: 4. The CDR3 loop reads CASSQPTGGSGELFF. The CDR3 DNA is TGCGCCAGCAGCCAACCGACAGGGGGTTCCGGGGAGCTGTTTTTT.

The rearrangement uses TRBV7-8 and TRBJ1-5; possible D gene TRBD1, 6 bases. This CDR3 has 19 residues. Trimming cost V 5 bases and J 2 bases, with 25 bases left between them. Germline loops: CDR1 SGHVS, CDR2 FQNEAQ. The CDR3 sequence: CASSPTRFWGRGGNQPQHF. In nucleotides, the CDR3 is TGTGCCAGCAGCCCTACCAGGTTCTGGGGGCGTGGGGGCAATCAGCCCCAGCATTTT. Using reference TRBV7-8 and TRBJ1-5 for the parts outside the CDR3, the full variable domain is GAGVSQSPRYKVAKRGQDVALRCDPISGHVSLFWYQQALGQGPEFLTYFQNEAQLDKSGLPSDRFFAERPEGSVSTLKIQRTQQEDSAVYLCASSPTRFWGRGGNQPQHFGDGTRLSIL.

The chain uses TRBV7-6 and TRBJ1-2; 12 bases match TRBD1. There are 15 residues in the CDR3. Germline V gives CDR1 SGHVS, CDR2 FNYEAQ. Trimming removed 3 bases from V and 4 bases from J; junction bases left unmatched: 3. CDR3 in DNA: TGTGCCAGCAGCTTCGGGACAGGGGGCAGCTATGGCTACACCTTC. Amino acids: CASSFGTGGSYGYTF.

The chain couples TRBV2 to TRBJ1-1, with 7 bases fitting TRBD1. The CDR3 loop spans 13 amino acids. Looked up from germline, CDR1 is SNHLY and CDR2 is FYNNEI. Trimming cost V 6 bases and J 4 bases; bases outside gene matches: 5. The chain's CDR3 is CASRRQGATEAFF. DNA for the CDR3: TGTGCCAGCAGAAGACAGGGAGCCACTGAAGCTTTCTTT.

This sequence joins TRBV5-1 and TRBJ2-7; a weak D match, TRBD2 (7 bases). This CDR3 region has 14 residues. Germline V gives CDR1 SGHRS, CDR2 YFSETQ. Trimming left V 7 bases short and J 2 bases short, with 16 bases between. In nucleotides, the CDR3 is TGCGCCAGCGGTCCCCGGGGGGCAGCCTACGAGCAGTACTTC. It translates to CASGPRGAAYEQYF.

The chain links TRBV30 to TRBJ1-6; a possible D gene is TRBD1 (6 bases). The germline V gene encodes CDR1 GTSNPN and CDR2 SVGIG (reference sequence). The length of the CDR3 is 13 residues. The V gene lost 3 bases and the J gene lost 10 bases, with 13 bases spanning the gap. CDR3 nucleotide sequence: TGTGCCTGGAGCGACAGGTTTAAGTCACCCCTCCACTTT. Its protein product is CAWSDRFKSPLHF.

The V and J genes are TRBV6-2 or TRBV6-3 and TRBJ2-2; weak D call: TRBD2 (7 bases). This CDR3 is 17 amino acids long. Looked up from germline, CDR1 is MNHEY and CDR2 is SVGEGT. With 6 bases removed from V and 4 bases from J, the gap between germline ends came to 21 bases. CDR3 sequence: CASSLVPGGRVTGELFF. CDR3 nucleotides: TGTGCCAGCAGCCTAGTCCCCGGGGGGCGGGTCACCGGGGAGCTGTTTTTT.

The chain employs TRBV6-2 or TRBV6-3 and TRBJ1-2, with 7 bases matching TRBD1. Looked up from germline, CDR1 is MNHEY and CDR2 is SVGEGT. The length of the CDR3 is 16 residues. The junction had 10 bases not matched to a gene; V was cut back by 3 bases and J by 3 bases. The chain's CDR3 is CASSYSNRGGYYGYTF. Written as DNA, the CDR3 is TGTGCCAGCAGTTATTCGAACAGGGGAGGATACTATGGCTACACCTTC.

The gene calls are TRBV24-1 and TRBJ1-1; 7 bases map to TRBD1. The V segment lost 5 bases and the J segment 10 bases; nucleotides outside the gene matches: 12. Germline CDR1 is KGHDR and CDR2 is SFDVKD. The CDR3 runs to 14 residues. The CDR3 region is CATSGSDRDSRAFF. The CDR3, as DNA: TGTGCCACCAGTGGTTCTGACAGGGACAGTCGAGCTTTCTTT.

V gene TRBV27 combines with J gene TRBJ1-1; the match to TRBD1 covers 10 bases. The V gene end was trimmed by 1 base and the J gene end by 10 bases; junction bases not matched to a gene: 21. The CDR3 has 19 residues. The germline V gene has CDR1 MNHEY and CDR2 SMNVEV (reference sequence). The CDR3 region is CASSLYYTPKGTGDGGAFF. The CDR3 DNA reads TGTGCCAGCAGTTTATACTATACACCCAAAGGGACAGGGGATGGTGGAGCTTTCTTT.

The chain combines TRBV11-2 with TRBJ2-2; D possibly corresponds to TRBD1 (5 bases). V was clipped by 3 bases and J by 5 bases, with 10 bases between them. The CDR3 length is 14 residues. Germline lookup yields CDR1 SGHAT and CDR2 FQNNGV. DNA of the CDR3: TGTGCCAGCAGCTTTTATCAGGGAACCGGGGAGCTGTTTTTT. Its protein is CASSFYQGTGELFF.

The V gene is TRBV6-5, the J gene TRBJ1-4, with 10 bases matching TRBD1. Losses at the gene ends were 11 bases for V and 7 bases for J; bases not matched to a gene: 10. Germline V gene data show CDR1 as MNHEY and CDR2 as SVGAGI. This CDR3 region has 14 residues. CDR3 protein: CADKGGTGAEKLFF. DNA of the CDR3: TGTGCCGACAAAGGGGGGACAGGGGCTGAAAAACTGTTTTTT.

CDR3 protein: CASSQATGEGGYTF. DNA for the CDR3: TGTGCCAGCAGCCAAGCGACAGGGGAAGGGGGCTACACCTTC. The chain joins TRBV3-1 (or the pseudogene TRBV3-2) to TRBJ1-2, with 8 nucleotides matching TRBD1. With V trimmed by 1 base and J by 8 bases, 6 bases remained unmatched. Germline CDR1 LGHDT, CDR2 YNNKEL (reference sequence). The CDR3 is made up of 14 amino acids.